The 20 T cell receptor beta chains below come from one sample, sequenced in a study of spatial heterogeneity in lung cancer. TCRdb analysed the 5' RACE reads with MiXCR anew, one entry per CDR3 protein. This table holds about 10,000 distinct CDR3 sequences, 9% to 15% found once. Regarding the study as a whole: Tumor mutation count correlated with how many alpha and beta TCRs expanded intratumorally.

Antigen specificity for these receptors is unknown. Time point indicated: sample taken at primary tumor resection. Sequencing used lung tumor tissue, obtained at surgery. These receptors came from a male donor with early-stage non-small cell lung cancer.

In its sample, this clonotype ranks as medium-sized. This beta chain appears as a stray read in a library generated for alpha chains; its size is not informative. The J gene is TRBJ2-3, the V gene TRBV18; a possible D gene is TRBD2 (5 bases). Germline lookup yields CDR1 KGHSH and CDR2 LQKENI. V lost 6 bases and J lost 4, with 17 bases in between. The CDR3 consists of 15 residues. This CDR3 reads CASSARRGVSDTQYF. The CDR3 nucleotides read TGTGCCAGCTCTGCAAGACGGGGAGTGTCAGATACGCAGTATTTT.

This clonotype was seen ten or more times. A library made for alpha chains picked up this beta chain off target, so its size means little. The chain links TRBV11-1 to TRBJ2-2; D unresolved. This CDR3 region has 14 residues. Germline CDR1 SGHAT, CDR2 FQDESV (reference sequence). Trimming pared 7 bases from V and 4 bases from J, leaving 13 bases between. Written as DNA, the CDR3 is TGTGCCAGCACCCTTTCTTTTGGCACCGGGGAGCTGTTTTTT. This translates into CASTLSFGTGELFF.

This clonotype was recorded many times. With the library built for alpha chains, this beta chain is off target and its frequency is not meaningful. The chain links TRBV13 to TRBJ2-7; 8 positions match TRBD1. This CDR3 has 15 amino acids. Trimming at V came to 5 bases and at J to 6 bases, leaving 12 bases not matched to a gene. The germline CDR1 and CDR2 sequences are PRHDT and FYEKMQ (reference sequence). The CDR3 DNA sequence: TGTGCCAGCAGCGAACAGGACAGGGTATTCGGCGAGCAGTACTTC. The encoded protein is CASSEQDRVFGEQYF.

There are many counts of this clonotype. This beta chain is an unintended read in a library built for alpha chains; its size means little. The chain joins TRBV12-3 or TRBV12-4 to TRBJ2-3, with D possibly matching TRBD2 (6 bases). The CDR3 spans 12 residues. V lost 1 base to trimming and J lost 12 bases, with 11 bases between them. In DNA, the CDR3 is TGTGCCAGCAGTTTAGTGGGGCGGGATCAGTATTTT. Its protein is CASSLVGRDQYF.

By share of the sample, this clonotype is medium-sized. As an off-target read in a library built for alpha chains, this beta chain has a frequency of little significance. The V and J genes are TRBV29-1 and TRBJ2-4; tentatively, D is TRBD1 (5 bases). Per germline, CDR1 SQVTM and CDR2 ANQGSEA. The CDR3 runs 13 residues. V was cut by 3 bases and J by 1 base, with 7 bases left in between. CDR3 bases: TGCAGCGTTGACCAGGGCGCCAAAAACATTCAGTACTTC. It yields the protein CSVDQGAKNIQYF.

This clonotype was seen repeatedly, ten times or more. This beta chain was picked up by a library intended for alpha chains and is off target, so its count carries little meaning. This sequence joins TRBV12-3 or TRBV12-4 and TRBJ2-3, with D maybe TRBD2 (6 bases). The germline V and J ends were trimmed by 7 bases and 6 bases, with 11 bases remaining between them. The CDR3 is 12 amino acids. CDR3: CASTWEADTQYF. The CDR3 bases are TGTGCCAGCACCTGGGAGGCGGATACGCAGTATTTT.

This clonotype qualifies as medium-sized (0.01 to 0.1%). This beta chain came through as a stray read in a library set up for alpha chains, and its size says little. The CDR3 coding sequence is TGTGCCAGCAGTTCCTTCCAGGGGGCAACCTACAATGAGCAGTTCTTC. It codes for CASSSFQGATYNEQFF. V gene TRBV6-5 combines with J gene TRBJ2-1; 8 bases are a match to TRBD1. CDR1 MNHEY and CDR2 SVGAGI come from the germline V gene. The CDR3 contains 16 residues. Trimming removed 4 bases from V and 2 bases from J; junction bases left unmatched: 7.

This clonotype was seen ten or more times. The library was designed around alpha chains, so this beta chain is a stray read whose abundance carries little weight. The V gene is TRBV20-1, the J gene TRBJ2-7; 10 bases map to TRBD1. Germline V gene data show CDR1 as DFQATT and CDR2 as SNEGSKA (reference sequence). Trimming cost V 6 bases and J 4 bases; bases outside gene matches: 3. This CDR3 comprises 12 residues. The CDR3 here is CSAKGQGYEQYF. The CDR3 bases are TGCAGTGCAAAGGGACAGGGGTACGAGCAGTACTTC.

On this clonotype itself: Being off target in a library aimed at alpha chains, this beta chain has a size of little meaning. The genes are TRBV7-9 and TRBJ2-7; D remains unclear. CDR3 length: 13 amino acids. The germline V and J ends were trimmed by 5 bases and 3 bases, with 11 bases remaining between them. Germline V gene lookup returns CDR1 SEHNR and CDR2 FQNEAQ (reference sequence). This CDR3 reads CASSGVQNYEQYF. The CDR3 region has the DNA TGTGCCAGCAGCGGCGTACAGAACTACGAGCAGTACTTC.

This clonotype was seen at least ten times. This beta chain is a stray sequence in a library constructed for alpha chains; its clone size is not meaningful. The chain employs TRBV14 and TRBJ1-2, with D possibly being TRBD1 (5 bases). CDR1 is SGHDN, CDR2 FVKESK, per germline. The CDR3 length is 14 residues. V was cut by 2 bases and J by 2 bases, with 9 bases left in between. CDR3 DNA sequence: TGTGCCAGCAGCCAAAAAAGACAGAACTATGGCTACACCTTC. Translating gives CASSQKRQNYGYTF. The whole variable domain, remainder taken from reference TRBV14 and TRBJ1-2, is EAGVTQFPSHSVIEKGQTVTLRCDPISGHDNLYWYRRVMGKEIKFLLHFVKESKQDESGMPNNRFLAERTGGTYSTLKVQPAELEDSGVYFCASSQKRQNYGYTFGSGTRLTVV.

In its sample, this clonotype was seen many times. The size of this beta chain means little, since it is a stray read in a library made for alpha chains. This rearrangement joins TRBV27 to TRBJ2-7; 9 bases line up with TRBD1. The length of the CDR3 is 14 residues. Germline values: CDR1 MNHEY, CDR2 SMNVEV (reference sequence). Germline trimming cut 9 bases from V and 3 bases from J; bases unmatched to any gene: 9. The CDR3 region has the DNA TGTGCCAGTGCCCCCGGGACAGGGTACTACGAGCAGTACTTC. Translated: CASAPGTGYYEQYF.

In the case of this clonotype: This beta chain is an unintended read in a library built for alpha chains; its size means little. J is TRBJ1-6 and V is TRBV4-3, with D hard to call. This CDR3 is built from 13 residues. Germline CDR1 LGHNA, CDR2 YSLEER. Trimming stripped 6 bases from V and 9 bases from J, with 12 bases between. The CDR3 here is CASSHGRGSPLHF. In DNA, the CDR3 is TGCGCCAGCAGTCACGGCCGAGGTTCACCCCTCCACTTT.

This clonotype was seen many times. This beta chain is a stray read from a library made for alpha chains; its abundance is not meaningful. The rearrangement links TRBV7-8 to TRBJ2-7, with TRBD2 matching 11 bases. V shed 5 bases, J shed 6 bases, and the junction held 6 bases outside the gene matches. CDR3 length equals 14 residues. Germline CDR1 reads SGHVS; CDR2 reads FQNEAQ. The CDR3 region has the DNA TGTGCCAGCAGCCTAGGGCTAGCGGGAGGCGAGCAGTACTTC. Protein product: CASSLGLAGGEQYF.

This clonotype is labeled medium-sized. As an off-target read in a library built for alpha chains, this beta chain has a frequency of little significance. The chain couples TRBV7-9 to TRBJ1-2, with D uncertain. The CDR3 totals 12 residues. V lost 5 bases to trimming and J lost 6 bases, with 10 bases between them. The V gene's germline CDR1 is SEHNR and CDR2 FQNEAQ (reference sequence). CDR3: CASSLQGNGYTF. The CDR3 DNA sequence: TGTGCCAGCAGCCTGCAAGGCAATGGCTACACCTTC.

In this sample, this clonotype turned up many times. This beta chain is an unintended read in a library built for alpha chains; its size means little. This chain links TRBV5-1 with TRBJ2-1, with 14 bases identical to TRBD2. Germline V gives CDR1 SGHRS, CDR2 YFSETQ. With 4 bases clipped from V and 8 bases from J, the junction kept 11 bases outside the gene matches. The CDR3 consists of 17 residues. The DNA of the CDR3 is TGCGCCAGCAGCCTCCCCGAGGGACTAGCGGGAGAACATGAGCAGTTCTTC. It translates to CASSLPEGLAGEHEQFF.

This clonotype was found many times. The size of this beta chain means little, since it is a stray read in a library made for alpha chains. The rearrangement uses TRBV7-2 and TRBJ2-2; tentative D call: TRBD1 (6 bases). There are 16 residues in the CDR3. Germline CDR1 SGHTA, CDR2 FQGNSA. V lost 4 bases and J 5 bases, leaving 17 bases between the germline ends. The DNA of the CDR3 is TGTGCCAGCAGCTCGTCGCAGGGGAAGAGGACCGGGGAGCTGTTTTTT. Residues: CASSSSQGKRTGELFF.

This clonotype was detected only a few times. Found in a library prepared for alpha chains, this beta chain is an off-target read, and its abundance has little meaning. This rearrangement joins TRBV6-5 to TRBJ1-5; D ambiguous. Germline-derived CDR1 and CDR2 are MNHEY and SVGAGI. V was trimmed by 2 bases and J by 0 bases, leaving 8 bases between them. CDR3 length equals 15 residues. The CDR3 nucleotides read TGTGCCAGCAGTTACGGGCGGCTTAGCAATCAGCCCCAGCATTTT. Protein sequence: CASSYGRLSNQPQHF.

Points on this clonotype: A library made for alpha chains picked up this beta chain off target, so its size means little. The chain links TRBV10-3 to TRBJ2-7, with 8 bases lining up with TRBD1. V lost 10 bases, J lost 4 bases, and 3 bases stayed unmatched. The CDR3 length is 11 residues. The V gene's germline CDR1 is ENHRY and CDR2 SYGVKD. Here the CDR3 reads CATGTGYEQYF. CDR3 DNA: TGTGCCACGGGGACAGGTTACGAGCAGTACTTC.

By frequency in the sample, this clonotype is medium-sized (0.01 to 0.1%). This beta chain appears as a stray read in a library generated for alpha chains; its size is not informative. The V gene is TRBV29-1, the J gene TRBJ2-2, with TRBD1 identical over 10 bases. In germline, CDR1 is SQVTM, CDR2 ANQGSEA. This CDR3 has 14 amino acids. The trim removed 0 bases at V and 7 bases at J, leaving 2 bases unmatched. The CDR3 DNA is TGCAGCGTTGAAGATGGACAGGGGGTCGGGGAGCTGTTTTTT. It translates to CSVEDGQGVGELFF.

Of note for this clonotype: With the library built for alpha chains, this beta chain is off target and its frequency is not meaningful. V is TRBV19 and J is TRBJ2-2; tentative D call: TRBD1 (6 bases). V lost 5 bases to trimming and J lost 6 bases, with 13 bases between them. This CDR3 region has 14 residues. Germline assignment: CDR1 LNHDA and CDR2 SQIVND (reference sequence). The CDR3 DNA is TGTGCCAGTAGTGTGATCAGGGGCGCCGGGGAGCTGTTTTTT. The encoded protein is CASSVIRGAGELFF. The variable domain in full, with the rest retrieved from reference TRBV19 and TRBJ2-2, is DGGITQSPKYLFRKEGQNVTLSCEQNLNHDAMYWYRQDPGQGLRLIYYSQIVNDFQKGDIAEGYSVSREKKESFPLTVTSAQKNPTAFYLCASSVIRGAGELFFGEGSRLTVL.